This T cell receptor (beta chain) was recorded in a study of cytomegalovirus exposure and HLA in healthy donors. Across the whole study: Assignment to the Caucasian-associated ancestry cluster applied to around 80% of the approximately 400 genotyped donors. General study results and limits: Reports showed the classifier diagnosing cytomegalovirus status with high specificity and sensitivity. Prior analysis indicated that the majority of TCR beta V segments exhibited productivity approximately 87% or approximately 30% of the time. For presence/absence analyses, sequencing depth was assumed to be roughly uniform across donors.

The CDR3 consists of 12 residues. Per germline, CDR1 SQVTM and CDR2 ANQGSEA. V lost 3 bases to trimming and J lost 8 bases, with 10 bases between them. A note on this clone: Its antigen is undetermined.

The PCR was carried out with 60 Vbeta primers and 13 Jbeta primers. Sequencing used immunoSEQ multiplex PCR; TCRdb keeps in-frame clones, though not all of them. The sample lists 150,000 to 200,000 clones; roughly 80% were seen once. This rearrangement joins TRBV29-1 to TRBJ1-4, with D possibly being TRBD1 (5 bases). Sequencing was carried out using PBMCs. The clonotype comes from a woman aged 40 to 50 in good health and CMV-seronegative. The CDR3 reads CSVDAGREKLFF. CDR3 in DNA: TGCAGCGTTGACGCAGGGCGGGAAAAACTGTTTTTT.